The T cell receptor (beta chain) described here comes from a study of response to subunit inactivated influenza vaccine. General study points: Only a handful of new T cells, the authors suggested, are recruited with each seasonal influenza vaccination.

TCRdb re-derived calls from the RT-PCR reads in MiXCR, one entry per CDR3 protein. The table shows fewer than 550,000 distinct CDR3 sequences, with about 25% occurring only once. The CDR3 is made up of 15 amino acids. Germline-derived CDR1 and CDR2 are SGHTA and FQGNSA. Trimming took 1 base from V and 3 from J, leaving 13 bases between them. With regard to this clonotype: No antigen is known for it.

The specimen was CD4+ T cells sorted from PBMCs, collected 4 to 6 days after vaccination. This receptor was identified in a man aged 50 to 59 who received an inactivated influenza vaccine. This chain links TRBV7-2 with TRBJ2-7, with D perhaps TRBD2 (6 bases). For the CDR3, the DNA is TGTGCCAGCAGCTTAGGCGTTAGCGGTTACTACGAGCAGTACTTC. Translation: CASSLGVSGYYEQYF. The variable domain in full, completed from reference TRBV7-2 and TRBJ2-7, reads GAGVSQSPSNKVTEKGKDVELRCDPISGHTALYWYRQSLGQGLEFLIYFQGNSAPDKSGLPSDRFSAERTGGSVSTLTIQRTQQEDSAVYLCASSLGVSGYYEQYFGPGTRLTVT.